The T cell receptor beta chain described here comes from a study of shared T cell receptors in the human thymus. The V gene end was trimmed by 5 bases and the J gene end by 5 bases; junction bases not matched to a gene: 9. The CDR3 length is 16 residues. The germline gives CDR1 MDHEN, CDR2 SYDVKM. Profiling relied on immunoSEQ multiplex PCR, and the TCRdb table lists in-frame clones only, not all of them. In the table there are about 660,000 clones, around nine tenths of which are singletons. These records were also assigned to another study, of human thymus T cells.

This sequence joins TRBV28 and TRBJ1-3, with TRBD1 matching over 10 bases. Input material: thymocytes. This receptor was taken from a boy in the first two years of life with a congenital heart defect. CDR3 residues: CASSPMGQGFRNTIYF. The CDR3 DNA follows: TGTGCCAGCAGTCCCATGGGACAGGGGTTCCGAAACACCATATATTTT.